This T cell receptor (beta chain) was found in a study of blood T cell repertoires in COVID-19. Germline V lookup: CDR1 SGHTA, CDR2 FQGNSA. With V trimmed by 1 base and J by 6 bases, 4 bases remained unmatched. This CDR3 is 16 amino acids long. Profiled with immunoSEQ multiplex PCR; TCRdb holds only in-frame clones, not every one. Of about 170,000 clones listed, around four fifths were seen once; the top ten hold approximately 2.6%. The chain carries TRBV7-2 and TRBJ2-1; 12 nucleotides line up with TRBD2. The TCR was taken from a woman older than 75 with COVID-19, enrolled during active disease. The specimen sequenced was peripheral blood. This CDR3 reads CASSLVRLAGANEQFF. The CDR3 DNA sequence: TGTGCCAGCAGCTTAGTCCGACTAGCGGGGGCCAATGAGCAGTTCTTC.